The TCR beta chain described here comes from a study of T cell repertoires in cytomegalovirus infection. Study background: Shared public TCR beta signatures pointed to both CMV infection and a matching HLA type. Overall study results and limits: Pooled public TCR beta family frequency picked out CMV carriers with the relevant HLA. There were HLA-C-restricted CMV-specific TCR beta clonotypes dominating the ex vivo response.

This clonotype was picked up many times. Its matching antigen is unknown. TCRdb re-derived calls from the reads in MiXCR, one entry per CDR3 protein. The sample consists of around 530,000 distinct CDR3 sequences, around a quarter of them appearing once. CDR1 and CDR2 from the germline V gene are SQVTM and ANQGSEA. Deletions cut 5 bases from V and 2 bases from J, with 12 bases between. The CDR3 contains 13 residues. Sequenced input: PBMCs. The origin of this receptor is a human donor in good health (CMV status not recorded). Some clones in this sample may be carry-over from other donors' samples. The V gene is TRBV29-1, the J gene TRBJ1-1; D might be TRBD1 (6 bases). The DNA of the CDR3 is TGCAGCGTTAGAACAGGGCTAAACACTGAAGCTTTCTTT. This gives the protein CSVRTGLNTEAFF.